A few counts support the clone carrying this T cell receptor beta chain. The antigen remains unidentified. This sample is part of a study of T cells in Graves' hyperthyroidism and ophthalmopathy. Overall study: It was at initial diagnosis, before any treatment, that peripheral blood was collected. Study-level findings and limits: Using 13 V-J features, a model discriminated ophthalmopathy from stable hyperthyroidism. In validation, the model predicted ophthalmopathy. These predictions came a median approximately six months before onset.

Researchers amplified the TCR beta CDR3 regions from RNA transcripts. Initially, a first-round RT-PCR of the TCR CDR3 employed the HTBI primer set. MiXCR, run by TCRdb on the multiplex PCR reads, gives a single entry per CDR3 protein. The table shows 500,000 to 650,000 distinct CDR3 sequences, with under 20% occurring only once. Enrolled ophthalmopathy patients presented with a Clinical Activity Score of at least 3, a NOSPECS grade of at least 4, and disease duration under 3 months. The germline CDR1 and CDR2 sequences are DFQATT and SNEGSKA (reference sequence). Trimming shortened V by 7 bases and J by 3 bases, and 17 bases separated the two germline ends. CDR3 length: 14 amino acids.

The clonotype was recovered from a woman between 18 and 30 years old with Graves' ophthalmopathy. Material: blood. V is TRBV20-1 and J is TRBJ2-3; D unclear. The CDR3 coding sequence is TGCAGTGTGGCCCCCAGATCCGCGACAGATACGCAGTATTTT. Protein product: CSVAPRSATDTQYF.